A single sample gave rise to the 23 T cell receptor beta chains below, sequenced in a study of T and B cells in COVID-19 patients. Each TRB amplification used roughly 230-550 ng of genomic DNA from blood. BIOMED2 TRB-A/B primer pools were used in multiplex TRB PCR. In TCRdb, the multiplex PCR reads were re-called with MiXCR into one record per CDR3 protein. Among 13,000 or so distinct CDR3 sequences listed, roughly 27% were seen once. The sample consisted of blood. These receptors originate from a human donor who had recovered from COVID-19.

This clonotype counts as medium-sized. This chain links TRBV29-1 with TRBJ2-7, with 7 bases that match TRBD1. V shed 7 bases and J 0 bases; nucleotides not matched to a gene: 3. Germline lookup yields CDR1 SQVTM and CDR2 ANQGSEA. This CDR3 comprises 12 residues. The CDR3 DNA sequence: TGCAGCGCCCGGGACAGCTCCTACGAGCAGTACTTC. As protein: CSARDSSYEQYF.

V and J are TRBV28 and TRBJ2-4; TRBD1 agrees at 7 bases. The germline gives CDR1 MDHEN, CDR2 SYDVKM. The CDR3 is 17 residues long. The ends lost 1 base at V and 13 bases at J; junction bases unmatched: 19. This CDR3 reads CASSLYFGQGVSHEQYF. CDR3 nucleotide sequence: TGTGCCAGCAGTTTATATTTCGGGCAGGGGGTCTCCCATGAGCAGTACTTC.

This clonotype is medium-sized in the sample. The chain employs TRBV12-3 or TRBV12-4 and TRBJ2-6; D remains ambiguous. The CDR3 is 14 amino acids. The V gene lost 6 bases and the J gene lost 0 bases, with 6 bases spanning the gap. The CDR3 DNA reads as TGTGCCAGCAGGTTAAGCTCTGGGGCCAACGTCCTGACTTTC. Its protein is CASRLSSGANVLTF.

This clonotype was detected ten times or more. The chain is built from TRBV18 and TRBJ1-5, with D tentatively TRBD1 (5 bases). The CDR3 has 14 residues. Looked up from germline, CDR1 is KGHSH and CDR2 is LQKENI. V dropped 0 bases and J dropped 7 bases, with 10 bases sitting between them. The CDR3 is CASSPPGVEQPQHF. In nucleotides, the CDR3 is TGTGCCAGCTCACCACCGGGGGTGGAACAGCCCCAGCATTTT.

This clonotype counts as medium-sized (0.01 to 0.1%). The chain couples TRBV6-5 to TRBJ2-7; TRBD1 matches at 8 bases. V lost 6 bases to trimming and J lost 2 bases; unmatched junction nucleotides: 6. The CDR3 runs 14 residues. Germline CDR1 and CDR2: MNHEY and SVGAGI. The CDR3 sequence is CASSSTGVTYEQYF. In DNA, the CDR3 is TGTGCCAGCAGCTCGACAGGGGTTACCTACGAGCAGTACTTC.

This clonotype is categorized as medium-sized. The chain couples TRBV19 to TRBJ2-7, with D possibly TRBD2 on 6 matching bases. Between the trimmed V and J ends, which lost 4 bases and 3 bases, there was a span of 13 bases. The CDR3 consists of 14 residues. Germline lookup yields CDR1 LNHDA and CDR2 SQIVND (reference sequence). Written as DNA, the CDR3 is TGTGCCAGTAGTACGGATCTGGAGGGCTACGAGCAGTACTTC. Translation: CASSTDLEGYEQYF.

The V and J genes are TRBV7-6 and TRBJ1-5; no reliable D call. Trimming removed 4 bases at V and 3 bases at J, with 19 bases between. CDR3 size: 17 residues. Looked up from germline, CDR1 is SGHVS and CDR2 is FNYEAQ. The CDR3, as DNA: TGTGCCAGCAGCTACTCGCCAATGGACGAGTACAATCAGCCCCAGCATTTT. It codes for CASSYSPMDEYNQPQHF.

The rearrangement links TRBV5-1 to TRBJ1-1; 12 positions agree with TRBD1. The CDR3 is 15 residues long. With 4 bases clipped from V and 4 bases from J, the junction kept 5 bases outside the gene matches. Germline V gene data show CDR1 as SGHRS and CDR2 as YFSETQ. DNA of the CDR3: TGCGCCAGCAGCAAACCGGGACAGGGGGCCACTGAAGCTTTCTTT. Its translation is CASSKPGQGATEAFF.

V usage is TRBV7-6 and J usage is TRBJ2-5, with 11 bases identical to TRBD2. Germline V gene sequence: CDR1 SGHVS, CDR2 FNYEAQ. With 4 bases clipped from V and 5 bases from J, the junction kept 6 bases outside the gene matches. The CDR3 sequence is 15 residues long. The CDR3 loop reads CASSSVAGGSETQYF. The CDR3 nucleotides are TGTGCCAGCAGCTCTGTAGCGGGGGGGAGTGAGACCCAGTACTTC.

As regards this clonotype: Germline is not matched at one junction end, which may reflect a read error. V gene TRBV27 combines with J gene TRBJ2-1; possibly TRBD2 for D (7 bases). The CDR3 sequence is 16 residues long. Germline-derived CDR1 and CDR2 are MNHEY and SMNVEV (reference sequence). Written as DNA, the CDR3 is TGTGCCAGCAGTTCGGGAACGGGGGGCGTTTACAATGAGCAGTCCTTC. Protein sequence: CASSSGTGGVYNEQSF.

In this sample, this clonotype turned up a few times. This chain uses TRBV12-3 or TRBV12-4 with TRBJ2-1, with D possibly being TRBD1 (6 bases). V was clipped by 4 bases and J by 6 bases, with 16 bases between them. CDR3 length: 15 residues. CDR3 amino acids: CASSYRVPTSNEQFF. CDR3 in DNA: TGTGCCAGCAGTTACAGGGTCCCCACTAGCAATGAGCAGTTCTTC.

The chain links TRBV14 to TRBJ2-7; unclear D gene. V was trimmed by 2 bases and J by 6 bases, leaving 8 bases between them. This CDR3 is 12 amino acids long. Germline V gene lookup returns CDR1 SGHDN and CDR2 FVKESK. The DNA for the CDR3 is TGTGCCAGCAGCCAATGGGGAAGCGAGCAGTACTTC. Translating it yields CASSQWGSEQYF.

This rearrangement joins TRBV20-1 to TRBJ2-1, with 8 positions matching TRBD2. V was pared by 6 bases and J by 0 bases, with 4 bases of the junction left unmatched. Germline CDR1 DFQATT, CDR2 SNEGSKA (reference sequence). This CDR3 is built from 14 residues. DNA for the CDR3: TGCAGTGCCGGGAGGGGAAACTCCTACAATGAGCAGTTCTTC. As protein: CSAGRGNSYNEQFF.

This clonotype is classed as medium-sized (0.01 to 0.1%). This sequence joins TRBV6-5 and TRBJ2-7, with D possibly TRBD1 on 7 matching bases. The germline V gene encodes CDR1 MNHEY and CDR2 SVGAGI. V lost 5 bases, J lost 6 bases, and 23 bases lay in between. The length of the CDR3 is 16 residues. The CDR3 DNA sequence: TGTGCCAGCAGTAAATACACAGGGGAGGCCGGCGGCGAGCAGTACTTC. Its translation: CASSKYTGEAGGEQYF.

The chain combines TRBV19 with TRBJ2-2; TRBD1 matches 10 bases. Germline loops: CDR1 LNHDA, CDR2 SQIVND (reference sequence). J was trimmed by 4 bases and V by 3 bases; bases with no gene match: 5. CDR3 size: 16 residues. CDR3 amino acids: CASSMSGTGVTGELFF. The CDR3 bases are TGTGCCAGTAGTATGTCCGGGACAGGGGTCACCGGGGAGCTGTTTTTT.

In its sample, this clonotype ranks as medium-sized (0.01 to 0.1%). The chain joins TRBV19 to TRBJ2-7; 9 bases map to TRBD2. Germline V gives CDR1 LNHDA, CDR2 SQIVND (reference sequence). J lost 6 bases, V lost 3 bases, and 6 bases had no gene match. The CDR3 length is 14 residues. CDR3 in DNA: TGTGCCAGTAGTATGTGGCTAGCGGGATCCGAGCAGTACTTC. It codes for CASSMWLAGSEQYF.

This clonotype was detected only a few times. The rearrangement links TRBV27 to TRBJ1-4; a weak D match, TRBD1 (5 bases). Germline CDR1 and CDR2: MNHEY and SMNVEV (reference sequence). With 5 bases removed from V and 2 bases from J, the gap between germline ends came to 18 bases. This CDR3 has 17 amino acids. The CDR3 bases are TGTGCCAGCAGTCTCGGGACTCTCCAAGGGACTAATGAAAAACTGTTTTTT. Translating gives CASSLGTLQGTNEKLFF.

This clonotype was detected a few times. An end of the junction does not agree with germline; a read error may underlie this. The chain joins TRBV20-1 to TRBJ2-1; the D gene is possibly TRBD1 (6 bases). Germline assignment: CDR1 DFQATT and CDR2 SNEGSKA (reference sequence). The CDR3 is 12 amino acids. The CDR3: CSVRPPGVEQFF. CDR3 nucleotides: TGCAGTGTTAGACCCCCAGGGGTAGAGCAGTTCTTC.

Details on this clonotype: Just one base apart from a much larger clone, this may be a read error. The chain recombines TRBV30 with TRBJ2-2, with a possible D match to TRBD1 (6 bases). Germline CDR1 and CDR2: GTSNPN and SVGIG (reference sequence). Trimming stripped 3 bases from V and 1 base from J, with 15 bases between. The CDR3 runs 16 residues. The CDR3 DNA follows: TGTGCCTGGAGAGAGCACGGACAGAGGAACACCGGGGAGCTGTTTTTT. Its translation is CAWREHGQRNTGELFF.

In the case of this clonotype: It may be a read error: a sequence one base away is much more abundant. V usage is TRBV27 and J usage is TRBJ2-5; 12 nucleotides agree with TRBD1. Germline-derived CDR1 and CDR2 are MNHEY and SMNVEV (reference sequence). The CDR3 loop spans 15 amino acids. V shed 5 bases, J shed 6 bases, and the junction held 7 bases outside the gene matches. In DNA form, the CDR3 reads TGTGCCAGCAGTCTGGGGACAGGGGGCCGAAAGACCCAGTACTTC. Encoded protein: CASSLGTGGRKTQYF.

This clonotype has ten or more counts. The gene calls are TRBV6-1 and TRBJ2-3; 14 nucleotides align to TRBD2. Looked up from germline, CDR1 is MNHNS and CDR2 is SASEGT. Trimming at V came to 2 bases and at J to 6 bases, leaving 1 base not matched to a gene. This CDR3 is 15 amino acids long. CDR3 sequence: CASSERTSGRDTQYF. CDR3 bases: TGTGCCAGCAGTGAACGGACTAGCGGGAGGGATACGCAGTATTTT.

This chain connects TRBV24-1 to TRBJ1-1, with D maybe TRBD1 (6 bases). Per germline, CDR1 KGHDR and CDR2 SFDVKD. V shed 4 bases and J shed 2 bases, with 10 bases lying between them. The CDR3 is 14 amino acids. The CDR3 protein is CATSDGGSNTEAFF. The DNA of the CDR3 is TGTGCCACCAGTGACGGGGGCTCCAACACTGAAGCTTTCTTT.

CDR3 DNA sequence: TGTGCCACCCGCGGACAGTCTTACAATGAGCAGTTCTTC. As protein: CATRGQSYNEQFF. V gene TRBV24-1 combines with J gene TRBJ2-1, with a weak D call TRBD1 (6 bases). The CDR3 has 13 residues. V lost 9 bases and J lost 4, with 12 bases in between. CDR1 is KGHDR, CDR2 SFDVKD, per germline.